One and the same sample provided the 6 T cell receptor beta chains below, sequenced in a study of blood T cell repertoires in COVID-19. This table comes from immunoSEQ multiplex PCR, and its TCRdb copy is limited to in-frame clones, with some not included. Found here are fewer than 350,000 clones, 86% of them singletons; the top ten hold roughly 12%. The sample was peripheral blood. The receptors stem from a woman under 40 with COVID-19, enrolled during active disease.

The chain joins TRBV18 to TRBJ1-6, with 8 bases that match TRBD1. Trimming at V came to 4 bases and at J to 8 bases, leaving 10 bases not matched to a gene. CDR3 length: 16 amino acids. The V gene's germline CDR1 is KGHSH and CDR2 LQKENI. DNA of the CDR3: TGTGCCAGCTCACATTTGGACAGGGAATCGGATTCACCCCTCCACTTT. It translates to CASSHLDRESDSPLHF.

This clone was seen just once. The rearrangement joins TRBV27 to TRBJ2-7; D possibly corresponds to TRBD1 (5 bases). Germline V gives CDR1 MNHEY, CDR2 SMNVEV (reference sequence). The V end lost 5 bases, the J end lost 0 bases, and 14 bases lay between the germline ends. The CDR3 has 15 amino acids. DNA of the CDR3: TGTGCCAGCAGTCCAGGGTGGGCGCTCTCCTACGAGCAGTACTTC. Translated: CASSPGWALSYEQYF.

V gene TRBV5-5 combines with J gene TRBJ1-2; weak D call: TRBD1 (5 bases). CDR1 is SGHKS, CDR2 YYEKEE, per germline (reference sequence). The CDR3 spans 13 residues. V shed 0 bases and J shed 8 bases, with 11 bases lying between them. The CDR3 bases are TGTGCCAGCAGCTTGGCAGACAGTTACGGCTACACCTTC. Protein: CASSLADSYGYTF.

The V call is TRBV28, the J call TRBJ1-2, with D possibly TRBD1 on 5 matching bases. CDR1 MDHEN and CDR2 SYDVKM come from the germline V gene. The CDR3 has 13 residues. V lost 3 bases to trimming and J lost 6 bases, with 11 bases between them. The CDR3 loop is CASSFGSGDGYTF. The DNA of the CDR3 is TGTGCCAGCAGTTTCGGGTCGGGGGATGGCTACACCTTC.

V and J are TRBV5-4 and TRBJ2-3; TRBD2 agrees at 11 bases. This CDR3 has 16 residues. V lost 5 bases and J lost 0; bases outside the gene matches: 5. CDR1 is SGHNT and CDR2 is YYREEE in the germline V gene (reference sequence). CDR3 residues: CASRLGLAGSTDTQYF. CDR3 nucleotides: TGTGCCAGCAGACTCGGACTAGCGGGTAGCACAGATACGCAGTATTTT.

This clone was found once. This chain joins TRBV5-1 and TRBJ2-7, with D perhaps TRBD2 (5 bases). Germline V gene data show CDR1 as SGHRS and CDR2 as YFSETQ. Trimming took off 7 bases at V and 2 bases at J, with 10 bases between the two ends. The CDR3 sequence is 12 residues long. The CDR3 sequence is CASGGPTYEQYF. The CDR3 DNA sequence: TGCGCCAGCGGAGGACCCACCTACGAGCAGTACTTC.